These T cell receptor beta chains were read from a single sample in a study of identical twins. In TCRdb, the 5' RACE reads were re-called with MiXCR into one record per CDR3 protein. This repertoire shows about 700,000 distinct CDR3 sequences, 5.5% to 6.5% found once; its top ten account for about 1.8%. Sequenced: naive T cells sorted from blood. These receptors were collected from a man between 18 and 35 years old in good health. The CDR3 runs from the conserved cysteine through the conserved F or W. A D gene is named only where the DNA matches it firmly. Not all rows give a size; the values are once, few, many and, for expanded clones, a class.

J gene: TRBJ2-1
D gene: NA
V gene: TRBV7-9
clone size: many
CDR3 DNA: TGTGCCAGCAGCTTAGCGGGGGCGGGGGTCTACAATGAGCAGTTCTTC
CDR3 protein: CASSLAGAGVYNEQFF

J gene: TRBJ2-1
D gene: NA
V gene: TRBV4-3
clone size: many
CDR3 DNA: TGCGCCAGCAGCGCGGCCCTTAACGATGAGCAGTTCTTC
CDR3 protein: CASSAALNDEQFF

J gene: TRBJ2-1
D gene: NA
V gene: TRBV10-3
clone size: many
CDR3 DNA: TGTGCCATCAGGAGACTAGAAGGCAATGAGCAGTTCTTC
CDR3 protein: CAIRRLEGNEQFF

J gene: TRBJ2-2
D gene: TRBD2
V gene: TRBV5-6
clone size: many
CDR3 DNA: TGTGCCAGCAGACGGGGACTAGCCGGTCCCGGGGAGCTGTTTTTT
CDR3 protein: CASRRGLAGPGELFF

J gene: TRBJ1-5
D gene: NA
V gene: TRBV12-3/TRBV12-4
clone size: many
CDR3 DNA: TGTGCCAGCAGTTTCGACGGCGATCAGCCCCAGCATTTT
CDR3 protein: CASSFDGDQPQHF

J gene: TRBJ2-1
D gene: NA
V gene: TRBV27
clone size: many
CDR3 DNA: TGTGCCAGCAGTTTCGGGACATCGGATAGCGGTATTGAGCAGTTCTTC
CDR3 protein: CASSFGTSDSGIEQFF

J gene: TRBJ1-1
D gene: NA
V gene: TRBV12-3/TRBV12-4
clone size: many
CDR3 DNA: TGTGCCAGCAGTTTTACCCGGGAGGACACTGAAGCTTTCTTT
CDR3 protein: CASSFTREDTEAFF

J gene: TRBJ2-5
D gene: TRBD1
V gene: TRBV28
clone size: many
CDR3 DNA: TGTGCCAGCACTGGGACAGGGACTCCAGAGACCCAGTACTTC
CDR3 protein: CASTGTGTPETQYF

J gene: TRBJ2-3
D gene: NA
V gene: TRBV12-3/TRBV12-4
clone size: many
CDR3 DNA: TGTGCCAGCAAATCTTCAGGTAGAAGCACAGATACGCAGTATTTT
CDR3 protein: CASKSSGRSTDTQYF

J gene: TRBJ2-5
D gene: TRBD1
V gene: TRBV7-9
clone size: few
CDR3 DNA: TGTGCCAGCAGCCATTATCGGACAGGAGAAGAGACCCAGTACTTC
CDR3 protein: CASSHYRTGEETQYF

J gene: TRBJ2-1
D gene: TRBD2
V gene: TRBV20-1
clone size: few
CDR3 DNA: TGCAGTGCTGGGGGAGGGGAGTTGGTGAATGAGCAGTTCTTC
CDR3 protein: CSAGGGELVNEQFF

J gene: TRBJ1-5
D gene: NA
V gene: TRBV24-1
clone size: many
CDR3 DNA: TGTGCCACCAGTCGATCTCTCTCCAATCAGCCCCAGCATTTT
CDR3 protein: CATSRSLSNQPQHF

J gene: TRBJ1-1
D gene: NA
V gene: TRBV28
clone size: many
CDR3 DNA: TGTGCCAGCAGGGGGGTTGCTGAAGCTTTCTTT
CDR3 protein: CASRGVAEAFF

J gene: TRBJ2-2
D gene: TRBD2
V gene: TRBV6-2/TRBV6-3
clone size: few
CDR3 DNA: TGTGCCAGCAGTCGGACTAGTAACACCGGGGAGCTGTTTTTT
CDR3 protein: CASSRTSNTGELFF

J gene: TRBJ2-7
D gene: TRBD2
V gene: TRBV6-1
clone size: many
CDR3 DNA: TGTGCCAGCAGTCCACGGACTAGCGGGAGTACCTACGAGCAGTACTTC
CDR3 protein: CASSPRTSGSTYEQYF

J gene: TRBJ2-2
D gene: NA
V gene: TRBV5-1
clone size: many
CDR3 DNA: TGCGCCAGCCAGGGGCGGGAGCTCGACACCGGGGAGCTGTTTTTT
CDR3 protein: CASQGRELDTGELFF

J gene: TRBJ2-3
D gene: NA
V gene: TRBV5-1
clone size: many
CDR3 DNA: TGCGCCAGCAATCGGGAAGGGAGCACAGATACGCAGTATTTT
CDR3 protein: CASNREGSTDTQYF

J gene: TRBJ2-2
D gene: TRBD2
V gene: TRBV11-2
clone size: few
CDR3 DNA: TGTGCCAGCAGCCCCCCCCCAACACTAGCGGGAGGTACCGGGGAGCTGTTTTTT
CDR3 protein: CASSPPPTLAGGTGELFF

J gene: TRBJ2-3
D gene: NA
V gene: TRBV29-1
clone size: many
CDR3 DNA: TGCAGCGTTGATTTCGGGGACGAGGGCACAGATACGCAGTATTTT
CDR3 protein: CSVDFGDEGTDTQYF

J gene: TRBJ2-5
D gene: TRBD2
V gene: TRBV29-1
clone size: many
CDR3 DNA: TGCAGCGTTGAAGAGAGTGTGGGACTAGCGGGAGGGGAGACCCAGTACTTC
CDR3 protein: CSVEESVGLAGGETQYF

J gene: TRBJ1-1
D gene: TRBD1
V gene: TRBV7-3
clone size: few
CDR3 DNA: TGTGCCAGCAGCTTATCCGGACAGGGACTCACTGAAGCTTTCTTT
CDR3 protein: CASSLSGQGLTEAFF

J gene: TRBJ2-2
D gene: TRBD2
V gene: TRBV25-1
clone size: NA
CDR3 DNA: TGTGCCAGCAGTGAATATGTAGCGGGAGGGCCCGGGGAGCTGTTTTTT
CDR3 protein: CASSEYVAGGPGELFF

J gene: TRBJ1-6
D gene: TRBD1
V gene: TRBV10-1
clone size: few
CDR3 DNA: TGCGCCAGCAGCGCGGGACAGGGCAATTCACCCCTCCACTTT
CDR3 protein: CASSAGQGNSPLHF

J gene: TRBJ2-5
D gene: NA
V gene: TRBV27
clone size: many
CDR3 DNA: TGTGCCAGCAGTCCTCGAAGGTACAAAGAGACCCAGTACTTC
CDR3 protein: CASSPRRYKETQYF

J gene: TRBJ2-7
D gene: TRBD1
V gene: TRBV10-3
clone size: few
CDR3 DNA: TGTGCCATCAGAGGAGTAGACAGGGGTCCCTACGAGCAGTACTTC
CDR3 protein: CAIRGVDRGPYEQYF

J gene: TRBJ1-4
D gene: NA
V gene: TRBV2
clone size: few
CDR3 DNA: TGTGCCAGCAGTCAACAGGGATCTCGGGCAACTAATGAAAAACTGTTTTTT
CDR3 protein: CASSQQGSRATNEKLFF

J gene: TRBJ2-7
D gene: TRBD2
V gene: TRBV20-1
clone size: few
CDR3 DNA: TGCAGTGCTCGGCGGACTAGCGGGGGGGAGGAGTACTTC
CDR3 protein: CSARRTSGGEEYF

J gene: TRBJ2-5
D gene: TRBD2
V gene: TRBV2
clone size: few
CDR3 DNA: TGTGCCACATCCTGGACTAGCGGGATGAGTGAGGAGACCCAGTACTTC
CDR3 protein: CATSWTSGMSEETQYF

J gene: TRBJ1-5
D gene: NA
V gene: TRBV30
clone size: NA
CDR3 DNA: TGTGCCTGCCGAGGTATTGGTAACAATCAGCCCCAGCATTTT
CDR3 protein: CACRGIGNNQPQHF

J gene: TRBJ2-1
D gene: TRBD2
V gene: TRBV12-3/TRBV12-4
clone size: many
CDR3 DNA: TGTGCCAACTCTCCGGGACTAGGGGTTTGGAATGAGCAGTTCTTC
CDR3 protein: CANSPGLGVWNEQFF

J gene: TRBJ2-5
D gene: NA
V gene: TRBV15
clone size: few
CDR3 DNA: TGTGCCACCAGCAGAGCGGTGGGCCAAGAGACCCAGTACTTC
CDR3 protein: CATSRAVGQETQYF

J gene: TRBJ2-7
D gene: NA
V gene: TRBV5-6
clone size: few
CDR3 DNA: TGTGCCAGCAGCCCCGGTTGGGATTACGAGCAGTACTTC
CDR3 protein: CASSPGWDYEQYF

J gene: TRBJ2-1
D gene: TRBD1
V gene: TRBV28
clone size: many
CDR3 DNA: TGTGCCAGCAGTCCGTCGGGACAGGGTGCGAATGAGCAGTTCTTC
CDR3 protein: CASSPSGQGANEQFF

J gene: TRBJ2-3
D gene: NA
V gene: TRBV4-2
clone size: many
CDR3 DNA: TGTGCCAGCAGCCAGCTGGCTAGGGCCTCATCCGCAGATACGCAGTATTTT
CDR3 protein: CASSQLARASSADTQYF

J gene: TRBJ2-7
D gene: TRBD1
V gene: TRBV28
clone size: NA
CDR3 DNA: TGTGCCAGCCACCGGACAGGGGCAGGCGAGCAGTACTTC
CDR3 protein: CASHRTGAGEQYF

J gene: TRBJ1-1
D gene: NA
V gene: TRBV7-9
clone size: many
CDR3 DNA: TGTGCCAGCGCAGGACGCACTGAAGCTTTCTTT
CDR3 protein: CASAGRTEAFF

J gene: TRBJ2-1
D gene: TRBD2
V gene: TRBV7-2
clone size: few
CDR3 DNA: TGTGCCAGCATCCCTACAGGCGGGAGATCCTACAATGAGCAGTTCTTC
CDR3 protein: CASIPTGGRSYNEQFF

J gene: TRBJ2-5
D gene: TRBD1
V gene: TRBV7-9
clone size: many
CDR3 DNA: TGTGCCAGCAGCTCACCCGGGACAGGGGGCCAAGAGACCCAGTACTTC
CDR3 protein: CASSSPGTGGQETQYF

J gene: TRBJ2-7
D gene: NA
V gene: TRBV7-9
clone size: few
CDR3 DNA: TGTGCCAGCAGCACAGTGGTCAGCCAAGGGGGTCACGAGCAGTACTTC
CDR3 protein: CASSTVVSQGGHEQYF

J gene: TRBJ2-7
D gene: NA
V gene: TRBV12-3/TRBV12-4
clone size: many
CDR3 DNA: TGTGCCAGCAGATTGGACAGAAGGCGCTACGAGCAGTACTTC
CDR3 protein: CASRLDRRRYEQYF

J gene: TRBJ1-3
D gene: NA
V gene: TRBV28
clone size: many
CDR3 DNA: TGTGCCAGCAGGCGGACAGCCCCTGGAAACACCATATATTTT
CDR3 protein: CASRRTAPGNTIYF

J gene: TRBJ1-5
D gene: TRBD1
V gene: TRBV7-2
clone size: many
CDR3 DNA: TGTGCCAGCAGCTTAGAACAGGGGGGCAATCAGCCCCAGCATTTT
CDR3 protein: CASSLEQGGNQPQHF

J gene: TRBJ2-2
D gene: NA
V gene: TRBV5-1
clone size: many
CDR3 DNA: TGCGCCACCCGACCGAATTTGAACACCGGGGAGCTGTTTTTT
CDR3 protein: CATRPNLNTGELFF

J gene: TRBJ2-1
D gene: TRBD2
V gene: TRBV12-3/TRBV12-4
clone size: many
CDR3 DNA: TGTGCCAGCAGCTCGACTAGCTTTGAGCAGTTCTTC
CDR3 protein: CASSSTSFEQFF

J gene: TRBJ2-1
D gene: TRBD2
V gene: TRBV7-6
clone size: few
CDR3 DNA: TGTGCCAGCAGCTTGGCTAGCGGGAGCGCCAGCTCCTACAATGAGCAGTTCTTC
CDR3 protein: CASSLASGSASSYNEQFF

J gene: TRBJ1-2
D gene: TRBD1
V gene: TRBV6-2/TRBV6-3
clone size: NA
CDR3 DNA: TGTGCCAGCAGTTACCTCCGGATCTGGGACAGGGGAGGGCCCGTCGGTGGCTACACCTTC
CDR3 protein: CASSYLRIWDRGGPVGGYTF

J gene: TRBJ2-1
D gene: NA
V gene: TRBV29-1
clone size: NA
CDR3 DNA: TGCAGCGTTAGGACCCACCGTGGGTACAATGAGCAGTTCTTC
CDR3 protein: CSVRTHRGYNEQFF

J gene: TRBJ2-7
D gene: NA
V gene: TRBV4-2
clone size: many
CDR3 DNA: TGTGCCAGCAGCCAAGGACGGAGCTACGAGCAGTACTTC
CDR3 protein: CASSQGRSYEQYF

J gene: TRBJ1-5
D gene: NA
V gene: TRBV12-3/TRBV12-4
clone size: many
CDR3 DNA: TGTGCCAGCAGTGGGAGTCCCAGCGGCAATCAGCCCCAGCATTTT
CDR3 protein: CASSGSPSGNQPQHF

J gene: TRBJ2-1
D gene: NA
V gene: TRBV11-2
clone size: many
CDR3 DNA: TGTGCCAGCAGCCGCCCGGGACCTGACAATGAGCAGTTCTTC
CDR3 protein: CASSRPGPDNEQFF

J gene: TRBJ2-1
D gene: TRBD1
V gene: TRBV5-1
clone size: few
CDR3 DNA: TGCGCCAGCAGCTTGGCCATGCGGGGACAGGGTTCTGATGAGCAGTTCTTC
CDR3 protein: CASSLAMRGQGSDEQFF

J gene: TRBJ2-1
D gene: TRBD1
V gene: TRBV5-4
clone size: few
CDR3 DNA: TGTGCCAGCAGCCCCGGGACAGCGGATGAGCAGTTCTTC
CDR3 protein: CASSPGTADEQFF

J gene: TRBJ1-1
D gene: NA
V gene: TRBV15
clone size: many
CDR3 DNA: TGTGCCACCAGCAGAGATAGCTGGGAGGGTCGGGACACTGAAGCTTTCTTT
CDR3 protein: CATSRDSWEGRDTEAFF

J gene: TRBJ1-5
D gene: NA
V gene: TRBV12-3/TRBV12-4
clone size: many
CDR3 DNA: TGTGCCAGCAGTTTAGAATCGGATCAGCCCCAGCATTTT
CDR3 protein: CASSLESDQPQHF

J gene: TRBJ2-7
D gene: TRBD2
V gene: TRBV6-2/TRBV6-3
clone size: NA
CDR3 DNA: TGTGCCAGCAGGCCCTTAGCGGGAAAGGACGAGCAGTACTTC
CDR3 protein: CASRPLAGKDEQYF

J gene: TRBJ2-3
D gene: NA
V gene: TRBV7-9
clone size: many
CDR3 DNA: TGTGCCAGCAGCATAGGAGGAGGCACAGATACGCAGTATTTT
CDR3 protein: CASSIGGGTDTQYF

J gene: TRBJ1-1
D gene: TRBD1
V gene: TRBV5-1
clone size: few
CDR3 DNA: TGCGCCAGCAGCTCCAACCCCGACAGGGGAAACACTGAAGCTTTCTTT
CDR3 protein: CASSSNPDRGNTEAFF

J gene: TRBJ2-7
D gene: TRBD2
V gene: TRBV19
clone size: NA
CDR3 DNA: TGTGCCAGTAGGGAGACTAGCGGGAGCTACGAGCAGTACTTC
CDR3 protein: CASRETSGSYEQYF

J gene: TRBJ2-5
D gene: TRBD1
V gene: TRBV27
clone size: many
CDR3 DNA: TGTGCCAGCAGTCCAATTCACAGGGGTTCCCAAGAGACCCAGTACTTC
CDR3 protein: CASSPIHRGSQETQYF

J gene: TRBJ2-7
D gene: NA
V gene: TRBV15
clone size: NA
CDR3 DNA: TGTGCCACCAGCAGAGACAGGTCGGGGTACGAGCAGTACTTC
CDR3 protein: CATSRDRSGYEQYF